The 21 T cell receptor beta chains given below trace back to one sample, sequenced in a study of cytomegalovirus exposure and HLA in healthy donors. A multiplex PCR was run with 60 Vbeta primers and 13 Jbeta primers. The assay was immunoSEQ multiplex PCR, and TCRdb's table has in-frame clones only and misses some. This sample's clone table lists tens of thousands of clones. The sequencing sample was made of PBMCs. Receptors were obtained from a woman in her 40s in good health and CMV-seropositive.

V and J are TRBV7-2 and TRBJ2-2; a weak D match, TRBD1 (6 bases). Germline loops: CDR1 SGHTA, CDR2 FQGNSA. With 4 bases removed from V and 7 bases from J, the gap between germline ends came to 10 bases. CDR3 length: 13 residues. This chain's CDR3 is CASSSLQGGELFF. Here the CDR3 DNA reads TGTGCCAGCAGCTCCTTACAGGGCGGGGAGCTGTTTTTT.

The CDR3 is CASSYGKYYEQYF. Written as DNA, the CDR3 is TGTGCCAGCAGTTACGGCAAGTATTACGAGCAGTACTTC. The genes are TRBV6-6 and TRBJ2-7; D not resolved. This CDR3 comprises 13 residues. V lost 2 bases and J 4 bases, leaving 9 bases between the germline ends. Germline CDR1 reads MNHNY; CDR2 reads SVGAGI (reference sequence).

The chain combines TRBV11-2 with TRBJ2-1; TRBD2 aligns across 7 bases. Germline assignment: CDR1 SGHAT and CDR2 FQNNGV. V was pared by 4 bases and J by 3 bases, with 6 bases of the junction left unmatched. CDR3 length equals 15 residues. The CDR3 sequence is CASSSRLAIYNEQFF. Here the CDR3 DNA reads TGTGCCAGCAGCTCCAGACTAGCCATCTACAATGAGCAGTTCTTC.

V gene TRBV4-2 combines with J gene TRBJ2-3, with 9 bases that match TRBD1. The CDR3 sequence is 15 residues long. CDR1 and CDR2 (germline): LGHNA, YNFKEQ. V lost 4 bases, J lost 1 base, and 3 bases stayed unmatched. CDR3 coding DNA: TGTGCCAGCAGCCCGGGACAGGGACGCACAGATACGCAGTATTTT. Translating gives CASSPGQGRTDTQYF.

The chain couples TRBV14 to TRBJ1-1; D not resolved. Trimming removed 1 base at V and 0 bases at J, with 15 bases between. Germline CDR1 is SGHDN and CDR2 is FVKESK. The CDR3 is 17 amino acids. Written as DNA, the CDR3 is TGTGCCAGCAGCCAAGCCACGGGATTTCAGGTGAACACTGAAGCTTTCTTT. It is translated as CASSQATGFQVNTEAFF.

The J gene is TRBJ1-1, the V gene TRBV10-1; D is possibly TRBD1 (5 bases). The length of the CDR3 is 13 residues. In germline, CDR1 is WNHNN, CDR2 SYGVQD (reference sequence). V was pared by 5 bases and J by 3 bases, with 10 bases between. The CDR3: CASSLGQHTEAFF. The CDR3 DNA reads TGCGCCAGCAGTCTAGGACAACACACTGAAGCTTTCTTT.

The chain links TRBV6-5 to TRBJ2-2, with TRBD1 matching 7 bases. V shed 6 bases and J 3 bases; nucleotides not matched to a gene: 7. Looked up from germline, CDR1 is MNHEY and CDR2 is SVGAGI. The CDR3 spans 15 residues. The CDR3 DNA reads as TGTGCCAGCAGCTACACGGGACAGTACACCGGGGAGCTGTTTTTT. Its protein product is CASSYTGQYTGELFF.

The chain links TRBV14 to TRBJ2-5, with D perhaps TRBD1 (6 bases). Germline-derived CDR1 and CDR2 are SGHDN and FVKESK. This CDR3 spans 15 amino acids. V was shortened by 3 bases and J by 1 base, with 12 bases between the two germline ends. CDR3 loop: CASSHLQGRQETQYF. CDR3 nucleotide sequence: TGTGCCAGCAGCCATTTACAGGGCCGCCAAGAGACCCAGTACTTC. Together with reference TRBV14 and TRBJ2-5, the CDR3 gives the full variable domain: EAGVTQFPSHSVIEKGQTVTLRCDPISGHDNLYWYRRVMGKEIKFLLHFVKESKQDESGMPNNRFLAERTGGTYSTLKVQPAELEDSGVYFCASSHLQGRQETQYFGPGTRLLVL.

The rearrangement uses TRBV5-6 and TRBJ1-2; 8 nucleotides align to TRBD1. The CDR3 loop spans 14 amino acids. Looked up from germline, CDR1 is SGHDT and CDR2 is YYEEEE. V lost 1 base and J lost 4; bases outside the gene matches: 3. The CDR3 spells CASSLQGAVYGYTF. CDR3 DNA sequence: TGTGCCAGCAGCTTGCAGGGGGCCGTCTATGGCTACACCTTC.

V and J are TRBV2 and TRBJ2-1; 11 bases fit TRBD1. The CDR3 covers 15 residues. Germline assignment: CDR1 SNHLY and CDR2 FYNNEI. The trim removed 4 bases at V and 3 bases at J, leaving 2 bases unmatched. As DNA, the CDR3 is TGTGCCAGCAGTGGGGGGACAGGGGGCTACAATGAGCAGTTCTTC. Protein: CASSGGTGGYNEQFF.

This chain joins TRBV5-1 and TRBJ2-2; D is possibly TRBD1 (6 bases). The CDR3 is 15 residues long. With 0 bases removed from V and 3 bases from J, the gap between germline ends came to 9 bases. CDR1 and CDR2 (germline): SGHRS, YFSETQ. CDR3 sequence reads: CASSLAEGDTGELFF. The CDR3 coding sequence is TGCGCCAGCAGCTTGGCCGAGGGGGACACCGGGGAGCTGTTTTTT.

The V and J genes are TRBV11-2 and TRBJ2-2; D may be TRBD2 (5 bases). The V end was cut by 5 bases, the J end by 3 bases, with 10 bases between. Germline V lookup: CDR1 SGHAT, CDR2 FQNNGV. This CDR3 spans 14 amino acids. CDR3 DNA: TGTGCCAGCAGCCCCCGGGAATACACCGGGGAGCTGTTTTTT. Protein: CASSPREYTGELFF.

The CDR3 region is CASNDRGGTGELFF. The CDR3 DNA reads TGTGCCAGCAACGACAGGGGGGGCACCGGGGAGCTGTTTTTT. The chain recombines TRBV7-2 with TRBJ2-2; TRBD1 agrees at 9 bases. Germline CDR1 is SGHTA and CDR2 is FQGNSA. Trimming removed 7 bases from V and 4 bases from J; junction bases left unmatched: 4. The CDR3 covers 14 residues.

CDR3 bases: TGCAGTGCTAGAGGTATACAGCCCCAGCATTTT. It codes for CSARGIQPQHF. V and J are TRBV20-1 and TRBJ1-5; D unclear. This CDR3 has 11 residues. V lost 1 base and J lost 7, with 5 bases in between. Germline lookup yields CDR1 DFQATT and CDR2 SNEGSKA (reference sequence).

The rearrangement joins TRBV7-6 to TRBJ1-1; 9 nucleotides agree with TRBD1. This CDR3 spans 16 amino acids. The J segment lost 2 bases and the V segment lost 2 bases, leaving 6 bases of the junction unmatched. From germline, CDR1 is SGHVS and CDR2 FNYEAQ. The DNA for the CDR3 is TGTGCCAGCAGCTTAAACAACAGGGGGCGAAACACTGAAGCTTTCTTT. It specifies CASSLNNRGRNTEAFF.

The rearrangement uses TRBV9 and TRBJ1-4, with D tentatively TRBD1 (6 bases). Germline CDR1 SGDLS, CDR2 YYNGEE. This CDR3 spans 17 amino acids. Trimming stripped 3 bases from V and 0 bases from J, with 15 bases between. The CDR3 protein is CASSAYITGPTNEKLFF. The DNA of the CDR3 is TGTGCCAGCAGCGCCTATATTACAGGGCCAACTAATGAAAAACTGTTTTTT.

The V call is TRBV6-5, the J call TRBJ2-7, with 8 bases aligning to TRBD1. Germline lookup yields CDR1 MNHEY and CDR2 SVGAGI. The CDR3 is 15 residues long. V dropped 6 bases and J dropped 4; count of bases not matched to a gene: 11. The CDR3 nucleotides read TGTGCCAGCAGCCGCGGACAGGGCCCACATTACGAGCAGTACTTC. It translates to CASSRGQGPHYEQYF.

The chain uses TRBV30 and TRBJ2-5; 8 bases agree with TRBD1. Germline V CDR1 and CDR2: GTSNPN, SVGIG (reference sequence). The V and J ends lost 3 bases and 5 bases, in that order; junction bases with no gene match: 5. The CDR3 is made up of 13 amino acids. CDR3 region: CAWRSRGRETQYF. CDR3 nucleotides: TGTGCCTGGAGATCCAGGGGGCGGGAGACCCAGTACTTC.

The V gene is TRBV5-4, the J gene TRBJ2-5; D is perhaps TRBD1 (6 bases). With 0 bases removed from V and 1 base from J, the gap between germline ends came to 10 bases. Germline V gene data show CDR1 as SGHNT and CDR2 as YYREEE (reference sequence). CDR3 size: 15 residues. CDR3 nucleotide sequence: TGTGCCAGCAGCTTGGCCCGGGACACCCAAGAGACCCAGTACTTC. Translating gives CASSLARDTQETQYF.

CDR3 residues: CASNGGTNEKLFF. The CDR3 nucleotides read TGTGCCAGCAATGGAGGAACTAATGAAAAACTGTTTTTT. The rearrangement joins TRBV28 to TRBJ1-4; the D is unclear. CDR1 and CDR2 from the germline V gene are MDHEN and SYDVKM. This CDR3 is 13 amino acids long. With 7 bases removed from V and 1 base from J, the gap between germline ends came to 7 bases.

The rearrangement uses TRBV28 and TRBJ2-3, with TRBD2 identical over 10 bases. V shed 7 bases and J 13 bases; nucleotides not matched to a gene: 5. Germline V gene sequence: CDR1 MDHEN, CDR2 SYDVKM. This CDR3 spans 11 amino acids. The CDR3 nucleotides read TGTGCCAGCATGAGGGGGACTAGCGAGTATTTT. Its translation: CASMRGTSEYF. Full variable domain (outside the CDR3, taken from reference TRBV28 and TRBJ2-3): DVKVTQSSRYLVKRTGEKVFLECVQDMDHENMFWYRQDPGLGLRLIYFSYDVKMKEKGDIPEGYSVSREKKERFSLILESASTNQTSMYLCASMRGTSEYFGPGTRLTVL.